The clone carrying this TCR beta chain has a handful of counts. As yet, its antigen is unknown. The sample originates from a study of blood T cells in healthy people across ages. Study-wide background: When template switching was applied, about one barcoded beta molecule was captured per two T cells. Study observations and caveats: Total diversity from one million sequenced T cells was likely underestimated.

The authors ran a second PCR of 7 to 11 cycles using a sample-barcoded 5' primer and a J-beta primer mix. Any given sample supplied a minimum of 2.5 million CDR3-containing paired-end reads. One entry per CDR3 protein results from TCRdb running MiXCR on the 5' RACE reads. The table lists hundreds of thousands of distinct CDR3 sequences, 25% to 30% of them singletons. The germline gives CDR1 DFQATT, CDR2 SNEGSKA (reference sequence). The ends were cut back, 1 base at V and 4 bases at J, with 22 bases in the middle. This CDR3 is built from 17 residues. About 9.6 milliliters of peripheral blood were drawn from each donor into EDTA-treated tubes.

The receptor comes from a woman older than 75 in good health. The sequencing input was blood. The chain couples TRBV20-1 to TRBJ1-2; D perhaps matches TRBD1 (6 bases). The CDR3 protein is CSARGAGAGTVSYGYTF. The DNA for the CDR3 is TGCAGTGCTAGAGGGGCAGGGGCGGGTACGGTCTCCTATGGCTACACCTTC.